The 22 T cell receptor beta chains below were found in one sample sequenced in a study of PD-L1 blockade in urothelial cancer. Sequencing used immunoSEQ multiplex PCR; TCRdb keeps in-frame clones, though not all of them. The sample yields 45,000 to 50,000 clones, about nine tenths seen once. The source was PBMCs, collected around atezolizumab (anti-PD-L1) treatment. The receptors were sampled from a man older than 75 with urothelial cancer.

The rearrangement joins TRBV5-5 to TRBJ1-2; 7 bases line up with TRBD1. Germline trimming cut 0 bases from V and 1 base from J; bases unmatched to any gene: 3. The germline CDR1 and CDR2 sequences are SGHKS and YYEKEE (reference sequence). The CDR3 has 15 residues. The DNA for the CDR3 is TGTGCCAGCAGCTTGGCAGGGGGTTATAACTATGGCTACACCTTC. This sequence encodes CASSLAGGYNYGYTF.

This sequence joins TRBV7-2 and TRBJ2-2; D unresolved. With 3 bases removed from V and 7 bases from J, the gap between germline ends came to 6 bases. CDR1 is SGHTA, CDR2 FQGNSA, per germline. This CDR3 contains 12 residues. CDR3 amino acids: CASSLRSGELFF. The CDR3 DNA sequence: TGTGCCAGCAGCTTGAGAAGCGGGGAGCTGTTTTTT.

The V call is TRBV27, the J call TRBJ2-3, with 8 bases lining up with TRBD1. The J segment lost 5 bases and the V segment lost 6 bases, leaving 4 bases of the junction unmatched. The CDR3 extends over 13 amino acids. CDR1 is MNHEY and CDR2 is SMNVEV in the germline V gene (reference sequence). CDR3 residues: CASRGTGRDTQYF. CDR3 coding DNA: TGTGCCAGCAGAGGGACAGGTCGAGATACGCAGTATTTT.

This clone was seen only a few times. J is TRBJ1-2 and V is TRBV7-9, with D possibly being TRBD1 (6 bases). Trimming removed 1 base at V and 6 bases at J, with 12 bases between. CDR3 length: 14 amino acids. Germline lookup yields CDR1 SEHNR and CDR2 FQNEAQ (reference sequence). The CDR3 region has the DNA TGTGCCAGCAGCTTAGGAAAGGGGGATCATGGCTACACCTTC. Its protein is CASSLGKGDHGYTF.

The gene calls are TRBV5-1 and TRBJ1-1, with D possibly TRBD1 on 6 matching bases. Germline V CDR1 and CDR2: SGHRS, YFSETQ. This CDR3 region has 17 residues. V shed 0 bases and J shed 0 bases, with 15 bases lying between them. This CDR3 reads CASSLGATGYMNTEAFF. In DNA form, the CDR3 reads TGCGCCAGCAGCTTGGGAGCGACAGGCTACATGAACACTGAAGCTTTCTTT.

The chain is built from TRBV6-1 and TRBJ1-5; D gene unclear. The CDR3 contains 15 residues. The germline V gene has CDR1 MNHNS and CDR2 SASEGT. With 2 bases removed from V and 0 bases from J, the gap between germline ends came to 8 bases. The CDR3 sequence: CASSELAHSNQPQHF. The CDR3 DNA sequence: TGTGCCAGCAGTGAACTGGCCCATAGCAATCAGCCCCAGCATTTT.

This clone has just a few counts. The chain combines TRBV10-3 with TRBJ1-2, with D unclear. Germline CDR1 and CDR2: ENHRY and SYGVKD. The CDR3 is made up of 13 amino acids. Trimming took 2 bases from V and 1 from J, leaving 5 bases between them. CDR3 sequence: CAISEGSNYGYTF. CDR3 DNA: TGTGCCATCAGTGAGGGCAGTAACTATGGCTACACCTTC.

This sequence joins TRBV29-1 and TRBJ2-3, with TRBD1 as a possible D gene (6 bases). The length of the CDR3 is 12 residues. The germline gives CDR1 SQVTM, CDR2 ANQGSEA. Trimming stripped 6 bases from V and 1 base from J, with 8 bases between. The CDR3 DNA sequence: TGCAGCGTACGGACAGGCACAGATACGCAGTATTTT. The encoded protein is CSVRTGTDTQYF.

This clone occurred a few times. The rearrangement links TRBV5-4 to TRBJ2-1; tentatively, D is TRBD2 (5 bases). V was shortened by 4 bases and J by 5 bases, with 10 bases between the two germline ends. Germline V CDR1 and CDR2: SGHNT, YYREEE (reference sequence). There are 13 residues in the CDR3. CDR3 in DNA: TGTGCCAGCAGCCCGGGAATGGACAATGAGCAGTTCTTC. Its protein product is CASSPGMDNEQFF. Full variable domain (outside the CDR3, taken from reference TRBV5-4 and TRBJ2-1): ETGVTQSPTHLIKTRGQQVTLRCSSQSGHNTVSWYQQALGQGPQFIFQYYREEENGRGNFPPRFSGLQFPNYSSELNVNALELDDSALYLCASSPGMDNEQFFGPGTRLTVL.

This rearrangement joins TRBV27 to TRBJ2-6; TRBD1 matches 7 bases. After removal of 6 bases from V and 0 bases from J, the junction contained 2 bases not matched to a gene. Germline lookup yields CDR1 MNHEY and CDR2 SMNVEV (reference sequence). CDR3 length: 15 residues. CDR3 sequence (DNA): TGTGCCAGCAGCGACAGGGCCTCTGGGGCCAACGTCCTGACTTTC. Translated: CASSDRASGANVLTF.

As to this clone: One end of the junction varies from germline; a read error may be responsible. The V call is TRBV12-5, the J call TRBJ1-2; D is possibly TRBD1 (5 bases). In germline, CDR1 is LGHNT, CDR2 FRNRAP. CDR3 length: 11 amino acids. CDR3: CASGLVGQVHF. CDR3 bases: TGTGCTAGTGGTTTGGTGGGGCAGGTCCACTTC.

The chain recombines TRBV28 with TRBJ2-1; D is uncertain. V was pared by 3 bases and J by 6 bases, with 12 bases between. CDR3 size: 14 residues. CDR1 and CDR2 (germline): MDHEN, SYDVKM. The CDR3 region is CASSLLVLLNEQFF. The DNA for the CDR3 is TGTGCCAGCAGTTTGCTAGTCCTACTCAATGAGCAGTTCTTC. The full variable domain, with the rest looked up from reference TRBV28 and TRBJ2-1, is DVKVTQSSRYLVKRTGEKVFLECVQDMDHENMFWYRQDPGLGLRLIYFSYDVKMKEKGDIPEGYSVSREKKERFSLILESASTNQTSMYLCASSLLVLLNEQFFGPGTRLTVL.

This rearrangement joins TRBV5-4 to TRBJ2-7; no firm D call. The CDR3 length is 12 residues. With 0 bases removed from V and 4 bases from J, the gap between germline ends came to 5 bases. In germline, CDR1 is SGHNT, CDR2 YYREEE (reference sequence). CDR3 DNA sequence: TGTGCCAGCAGCTTGGACGGGTACGAGCAGTACTTC. Translated, it gives CASSLDGYEQYF.

V gene TRBV19 combines with J gene TRBJ2-4; 8 bases are a match to TRBD2. The CDR3 runs to 15 residues. V lost 5 bases and J lost 3; bases outside the gene matches: 6. CDR1 and CDR2 (germline): LNHDA, SQIVND (reference sequence). CDR3 DNA: TGTGCCAGTAGTGTGCCGGGGGGGAGCAAAAACATTCAGTACTTC. This sequence encodes CASSVPGGSKNIQYF.

The V gene is TRBV5-1, the J gene TRBJ1-1; 10 bases are shared with TRBD1. The J segment lost 7 bases and the V segment lost 0 bases, leaving 3 bases of the junction unmatched. Per germline, CDR1 SGHRS and CDR2 YFSETQ. The length of the CDR3 is 14 residues. The CDR3 sequence: CASSLEGQGSEAFF. Written as DNA, the CDR3 is TGCGCCAGCAGCTTGGAGGGACAGGGGAGTGAAGCTTTCTTT.

The chain joins TRBV10-3 to TRBJ2-5; D is perhaps TRBD2 (6 bases). The ends were cut back, 2 bases at V and 5 bases at J, with 18 bases in the middle. This CDR3 region has 16 residues. Germline V CDR1 and CDR2: ENHRY, SYGVKD. CDR3 region: CAISEEGTGLRETQYF. The CDR3 region has the DNA TGTGCCATCAGTGAGGAAGGGACTGGCTTACGGGAGACCCAGTACTTC.

This clone was observed a few times. The J gene is TRBJ2-7, the V gene TRBV7-2; perhaps TRBD2 as D (5 bases). The CDR3 loop spans 15 amino acids. Germline assignment: CDR1 SGHTA and CDR2 FQGNSA. V lost 5 bases to trimming and J lost 7 bases, with 21 bases between them. The CDR3 DNA reads as TGTGCCAGCAGCCCGGCGGGCAGAATAACGTGGGAGCAGTACTTC. The encoded protein is CASSPAGRITWEQYF.

V and J are TRBV30 and TRBJ2-7; a weak D match, TRBD1 (5 bases). This CDR3 is 11 amino acids long. Germline CDR1 is GTSNPN and CDR2 is SVGIG (reference sequence). The V end was cut by 3 bases, the J end by 4 bases, with 7 bases between. CDR3 sequence reads: CAWRTAYEQYF. CDR3 DNA: TGTGCCTGGAGGACAGCGTACGAGCAGTACTTC.

The chain recombines TRBV19 with TRBJ2-2; weak D call: TRBD2 (6 bases). CDR1 is LNHDA, CDR2 SQIVND, per germline (reference sequence). The length of the CDR3 is 15 residues. V lost 6 bases, J lost 1 base, and 12 bases lay in between. CDR3 DNA sequence: TGTGCCAGTAGGGCGGGTAGCGGGAACACCGGGGAGCTGTTTTTT. Translated: CASRAGSGNTGELFF.

The chain has TRBV29-1 and TRBJ2-3; TRBD2 might be the D (6 bases). Per germline, CDR1 SQVTM and CDR2 ANQGSEA. The CDR3 consists of 12 residues. Trimming took off 7 bases at V and 5 bases at J, with 13 bases between the two ends. The CDR3 nucleotides are TGCAGCGGTCGACTAGGGAGAGATACGCAGTATTTT. It translates to CSGRLGRDTQYF.

The rearrangement uses TRBV10-3 and TRBJ1-1; the match to TRBD1 covers 7 bases. This CDR3 comprises 14 residues. Per germline, CDR1 ENHRY and CDR2 SYGVKD. V lost 7 bases, J lost 7 bases, and 12 bases stayed unmatched. CDR3 nucleotide sequence: TGTGCCATCACCCTAGACAGGGCGGGAGGTGAAGCTTTCTTT. Protein: CAITLDRAGGEAFF.

The gene calls are TRBV18 and TRBJ1-4, with D possibly being TRBD1 (6 bases). Germline V CDR1 and CDR2: KGHSH, LQKENI. The CDR3 is 15 amino acids. The V gene lost 2 bases and the J gene lost 0 bases, with 7 bases spanning the gap. CDR3 sequence reads: CASSPRQATNEKLFF. In nucleotides, the CDR3 is TGTGCCAGCTCACCAAGACAGGCAACTAATGAAAAACTGTTTTTT.